The T cell receptor (beta chain) described here comes from a study of PD-L1 blockade in urothelial cancer. The V and J ends lost 0 bases and 8 bases, in that order; junction bases with no gene match: 7. CDR1 is SGDLS, CDR2 YYNGEE, per germline. This CDR3 comprises 15 residues. Sequencing was performed with immunoSEQ multiplex PCR; in TCRdb, only in-frame clones are kept and a portion is missing. The sample shows about 130,000 clones, about 83% of them seen only once. The time point was: peripheral blood 6 weeks after treatment start. Sequences were derived from PBMCs, sampled around atezolizumab (anti-PD-L1) treatment. The chain carries TRBV9 and TRBJ2-1; 8 bases line up with TRBD2. The TCR sequence derives from a man aged 45 to 65 with urothelial cancer. The CDR3 region has the DNA TGTGCCAGCAGCGTAGGGGGACTAGGGGCGGATGAGCAGTTCTTC. Translated: CASSVGGLGADEQFF.